These T cell receptor beta chains were read from a single sample in a study of blood T cell repertoires in COVID-19. TCRdb keeps only in-frame clones here, not all; method: immunoSEQ multiplex PCR. Here the sample spans about 310,000 clones, 89% being singletons. The sample was PBMCs or T cells enriched from blood (not recorded which). These receptors came from a woman aged 40 to 55 who had recovered from COVID-19. The CDR3 runs from the conserved cysteine through the conserved F or W. D genes are given only for firm matches. For some rows the clone size is stated as once, few or many, or as a class when expanded; others skip it.

>TRBJ1-2|-|-|TRBV25-1
TGTGCCAGCAGTGAGGGACAAACTAACTATGGCTACACCTTC
CASSEGQTNYGYTF
>TRBJ2-2|TRBD1|-|TRBV24-1
TGTGCCACCAGTGACCGCCGGGACAGGGCCCGGGAGCTGTTTTTT
CATSDRRDRARELFF
>TRBJ2-7|TRBD1|-|TRBV11-2
TGTGCCAGCAGCTTAGCGGGGACAGCGAGCTCCTACGAGCAGTACTTC
CASSLAGTASSYEQYF
>TRBJ2-3|-|once|TRBV29-1
TGCAGCGTTGAAGGGGGTCGGGGGTCTCGGACAGATACGCAGTATTTT
CSVEGGRGSRTDTQYF
>TRBJ2-4|-|-|TRBV30
TGTGCCTGGCGCTATCAGGGTGGGAACATTCAGTACTTC
CAWRYQGGNIQYF
>TRBJ1-1|-|-|TRBV28
TGTGCCAGCACCTCAACAAAACCCACTGAAGCTTTCTTT
CASTSTKPTEAFF
>TRBJ1-5|-|once|TRBV28
TGTGCCAGCAGTTTAATAGGTGGGGCTTTAGGCAATCAGCCCCAGCATTTT
CASSLIGGALGNQPQHF
>TRBJ2-3|-|-|TRBV11-2
TGTGCCAGCAGCTTAGGTCTGAACAGGGACACAGATACGCAGTATTTT
CASSLGLNRDTDTQYF
>TRBJ1-6|-|-|TRBV28
TGTGCCAGCAGTCCGGCGGGAAGAAGGGAGCGGAATTCACCCCTCCACTTT
CASSPAGRRERNSPLHF
>TRBJ1-5|-|-|TRBV2
TGTGCCAGCAGGGCTCAGGGGAGCAATCAGCCCCAGCATTTT
CASRAQGSNQPQHF
>TRBJ2-7|-|-|TRBV5-6
TGTGCCAGCAGCTCGCCCTCAGGGGGGACCTACGAGCAGTACTTC
CASSSPSGGTYEQYF
>TRBJ1-1|-|-|TRBV29-1
TGCAGCGTTTCCCAACTGGTCGGCACTGAAGCTTTCTTT
CSVSQLVGTEAFF
>TRBJ2-5|-|-|TRBV19
TGTGCCAGTAGTCCCGAACGGCGGGAGACCCAGTACTTC
CASSPERRETQYF
>TRBJ2-5|TRBD1|-|TRBV3-1/TRBV3-2
TGTGCCAGCGCCCTGAGGGGGCGGGAGACCCAGTACTTC
CASALRGRETQYF
>TRBJ1-2|TRBD1|once|TRBV19
TGTGCCAGTAGTATTCCGGGACAGATTTTCTATGGCTACACCTTC
CASSIPGQIFYGYTF
>TRBJ2-2|TRBD2|-|TRBV6-5
TGTGCCAGCAGGATTAGCGGGAGGAACACCGGGGAGCTGTTTTTT
CASRISGRNTGELFF
>TRBJ2-7|-|-|TRBV19
TGTGCCAGTAGTCCGCAACCATGGGGCGACTACGAGCAGTACTTC
CASSPQPWGDYEQYF
>TRBJ2-5|-|-|TRBV7-3
TGTGCCAGCAGCCCCGGGGGGGTGGAGGGGGCGGAGACCCAGTACTTC
CASSPGGVEGAETQYF
>TRBJ1-4|-|-|TRBV30
TGTGCCTGGAGTGTAGAGTGGACAGCGACTAATGAAAAACTGTTTTTT
CAWSVEWTATNEKLFF
>TRBJ1-6|-|-|TRBV28
TGTGCCAGCAGTTTAGAGGCGACTCGGGATAATTCACCCCTCCACTTT
CASSLEATRDNSPLHF
>TRBJ1-6|-|-|TRBV9
TGTGCCAGCAGCGTAGCGGGGGAAGGGGTAGGAAATTCACCCCTCCACTTT
CASSVAGEGVGNSPLHF
>TRBJ2-1|-|-|TRBV19
TGTGCCAGTAGTATAGCTATGGGGGGTTACAATGAGCAGTTCTTC
CASSIAMGGYNEQFF
>TRBJ1-2|TRBD1|-|TRBV25-1
TGTGCCAGCAGTGAATCGGGGACAGGGGCGGGCTACACCTTC
CASSESGTGAGYTF
>TRBJ2-1|TRBD2|once|TRBV9
TGTGCCAGCAGCGCTGGATCAGTCAGCGGGGGGGCCAGTGAGCAGTTCTTC
CASSAGSVSGGASEQFF
>TRBJ2-1|TRBD2|-|TRBV11-2
TGTGCCAGCAGCTTAGGGCAGCGGCTAGCGGGGGGGAATGAGCAGTTCTTC
CASSLGQRLAGGNEQFF
>TRBJ2-7|TRBD2|-|TRBV18
TGTGCCAGCTCACCGGCAGCGGGGGGTGGGGAGCAGTACTTC
CASSPAAGGGEQYF
>TRBJ2-7|TRBD2|-|TRBV10-1
TGCGCCAGCAGTGAGGGACCGGGTTTACGCGGGAGCTCCTACGAGCAGTACTTC
CASSEGPGLRGSSYEQYF
>TRBJ1-1|-|-|TRBV6-2/TRBV6-3
TGTGCCAGCAGTTACACCCGGGACACTGAAGCTTTCTTT
CASSYTRDTEAFF
>TRBJ1-6|TRBD1|-|TRBV5-1
TGCGCCAGCACCTGGGGACAGAGCAATAATTCACCCCTCCACTTT
CASTWGQSNNSPLHF
>TRBJ1-1|TRBD1|-|TRBV5-4
TGTGCCAGCAGACAAACAGGGGTGAACACTGAAGCTTTCTTT
CASRQTGVNTEAFF
>TRBJ2-7|TRBD2|-|TRBV12-5
TGTGCTAGTGGTTTGGCGACTAGCGGCCACTACGAGCAGTACTTC
CASGLATSGHYEQYF
>TRBJ2-7|-|-|TRBV5-6
TGTGCCAGCAGCTCAGGATGGGTTGGGCCTATGGGGTACTTC
CASSSGWVGPMGYF